The present T cell receptor (beta chain) was sequenced within a study of CD8+CD57+ T cells in acquired aplastic anemia. Looking at the study overall: On average, sorted CD4+ and CD8+ cells gave roughly 2.9 ug of DNA. Broader study findings: It was found that about 31 CD8+ CDR3 sequences were shared between patients and controls. Simpson's diversity of CD8+ cells was not significantly different in patients compared with controls.

The CDR3 contains 15 residues. Germline lookup yields CDR1 SGHRS and CDR2 YFSETQ. The ends lost 0 bases at V and 5 bases at J; junction bases unmatched: 7. The table lists this clonotype with many counts. The antigen is unknown. CDR3 and TCR beta VDJ profiling relied on genomic DNA as the template. Each CDR3 protein gets one entry after TCRdb re-called the reads with MiXCR. This repertoire shows about 160,000 distinct CDR3 sequences, roughly 47% found once; its top ten account for 1.1%. Input material: sorted CD4+, CD8+, or CD8+CD57+ T cells (not recorded which) from PBMCs. The receptor was isolated from a human donor in good health. The rearrangement links TRBV5-1 to TRBJ2-7; TRBD2 matches 8 bases. The CDR3 coding sequence is TGCGCCAGCAGCTTGGGCCCAGCGGGAGTAAACGAGCAGTACTTC. This encodes CASSLGPAGVNEQYF.